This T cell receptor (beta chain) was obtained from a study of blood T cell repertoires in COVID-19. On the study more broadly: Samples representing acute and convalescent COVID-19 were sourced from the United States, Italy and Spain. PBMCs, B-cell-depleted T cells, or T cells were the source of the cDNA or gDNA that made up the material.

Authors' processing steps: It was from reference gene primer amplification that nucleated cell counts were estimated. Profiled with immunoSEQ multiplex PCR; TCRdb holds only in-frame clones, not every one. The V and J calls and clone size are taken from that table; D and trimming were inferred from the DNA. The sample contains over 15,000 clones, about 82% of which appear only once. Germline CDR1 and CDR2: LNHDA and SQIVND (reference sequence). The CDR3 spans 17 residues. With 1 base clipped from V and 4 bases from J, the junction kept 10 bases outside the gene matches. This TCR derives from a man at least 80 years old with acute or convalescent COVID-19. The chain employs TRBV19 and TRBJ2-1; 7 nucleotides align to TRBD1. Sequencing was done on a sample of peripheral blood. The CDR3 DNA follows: TGTGCCAGTAGTATAGGTACAGGGGTCGTTGCTTACAATGAGCAGTTCTTC. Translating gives CASSIGTGVVAYNEQFF.